These 25 T cell receptor beta chains were sequenced from one sample in a study of blood T cell repertoires in COVID-19. The method was immunoSEQ multiplex PCR; TCRdb's version includes in-frame clones alone and lacks a portion of them. The sample lists roughly 160,000 clones; roughly 80% were seen once. Sequencing was carried out using PBMCs or T cells enriched from blood (not recorded which). Receptors originate from a man in his fifties who had recovered from COVID-19.

The V gene is TRBV11-2, the J gene TRBJ1-6; TRBD1 matches at 7 bases. V shed 6 bases and J 6 bases; nucleotides not matched to a gene: 5. In germline, CDR1 is SGHAT, CDR2 FQNNGV. The CDR3 spans 14 residues. As DNA, the CDR3 is TGTGCCAGCAGATCCGGGACAGTTAATTCACCCCTCCACTTT. The encoded protein is CASRSGTVNSPLHF.

This rearrangement joins TRBV3-1 (or the pseudogene TRBV3-2) to TRBJ2-5; 7 positions match TRBD1. CDR3 length: 15 residues. J gave up 5 bases and V 0 bases, and 6 bases lay outside the gene matches. Germline loops: CDR1 LGHDT, CDR2 YNNKEL (reference sequence). CDR3 bases: TGTGCCAGCAGCCAAGAACAACAGGGGCTGGAGACCCAGTACTTC. This encodes CASSQEQQGLETQYF.

The chain employs TRBV5-1 and TRBJ2-2; unclear D gene. CDR3 size: 17 residues. Germline V gives CDR1 SGHRS, CDR2 YFSETQ. With 2 bases removed from V and 4 bases from J, the gap between germline ends came to 18 bases. This CDR3 reads CASSFLGRSSTTGELFF. As DNA, the CDR3 is TGCGCCAGCAGCTTTTTAGGTAGGAGCAGCACCACCGGGGAGCTGTTTTTT.

This chain connects TRBV7-6 to TRBJ2-2; tentative D call: TRBD2 (6 bases). Germline V CDR1 and CDR2: SGHVS, FNYEAQ. This CDR3 comprises 13 residues. The V end was cut by 1 base, the J end by 6 bases, with 6 bases between. For the CDR3, the DNA is TGTGCCAGCAGCTTAGTAGCGGCCGGGGAGCTGTTTTTT. This sequence encodes CASSLVAAGELFF.

This chain links TRBV18 with TRBJ2-5; 10 positions match TRBD1. Germline CDR1 and CDR2: KGHSH and LQKENI. The CDR3 contains 15 residues. Unmatched junction bases numbered 2, after V lost 3 bases and J lost 1 base. CDR3 DNA: TGTGCCAGCTCACCCCGGACAGGGGGCCAAGAGACCCAGTACTTC. Translation: CASSPRTGGQETQYF.

The gene calls are TRBV27 and TRBJ1-6; D uncertain. CDR1 MNHEY and CDR2 SMNVEV come from the germline V gene (reference sequence). This CDR3 comprises 14 residues. The germline V and J ends were trimmed by 7 bases and 0 bases, with 7 bases remaining between them. As DNA, the CDR3 is TGTGCCAGCAAGATCAGCTCCTATAATTCACCCCTCCACTTT. Its translation: CASKISSYNSPLHF.

J is TRBJ1-6 and V is TRBV11-2, with 7 bases matching TRBD1. CDR3 length: 15 amino acids. J gave up 0 bases and V 6 bases, and 2 bases lay outside the gene matches. CDR1 is SGHAT, CDR2 FQNNGV, per germline. CDR3 DNA: TGTGCCAGCAGGGGACAGAGCTCCTATAATTCACCCCTCCACTTT. Translating gives CASRGQSSYNSPLHF.

The chain links TRBV15 to TRBJ2-1; 7 bases map to TRBD2. Germline V gene lookup returns CDR1 LNHNV and CDR2 YYDKDF (reference sequence). The CDR3 spans 14 residues. V gave up 5 bases and J gave up 0 bases; unmatched junction bases: 1. The CDR3 reads CATSRDYSYNEQFF. The DNA for the CDR3 is TGTGCCACCAGCCGGGACTACTCCTACAATGAGCAGTTCTTC.

The chain joins TRBV3-1 (or the pseudogene TRBV3-2) to TRBJ2-2, with D perhaps TRBD1 (6 bases). This CDR3 contains 17 residues. Germline V CDR1 and CDR2: LGHDT, YNNKEL (reference sequence). Trimming took 0 bases from V and 6 from J, leaving 17 bases between them. CDR3 DNA: TGTGCCAGCAGCCAAGATTGGGACACTTCTGTGGCCGGGGAGCTGTTTTTT. Its translation is CASSQDWDTSVAGELFF.

This chain connects TRBV30 to TRBJ2-2; perhaps TRBD1 as D (6 bases). Germline V gene lookup returns CDR1 GTSNPN and CDR2 SVGIG (reference sequence). V lost 3 bases, J lost 6 bases, and 17 bases lay in between. The CDR3 is made up of 15 amino acids. In DNA form, the CDR3 reads TGTGCCTGGAGCACAGGGATAGGGTACGCCGGGGAGCTGTTTTTT. Amino acids: CAWSTGIGYAGELFF.

The V gene is TRBV28, the J gene TRBJ1-1; the D is unclear. Germline assignment: CDR1 MDHEN and CDR2 SYDVKM. CDR3 length equals 12 residues. Trimming cost V 3 bases and J 5 bases, with 7 bases left between them. This chain's CDR3 is CASSLSQTEAFF. The CDR3 DNA sequence: TGTGCCAGCAGTTTGTCGCAGACTGAAGCTTTCTTT. Using reference TRBV28 and TRBJ1-1 for the parts outside the CDR3, the full variable domain is DVKVTQSSRYLVKRTGEKVFLECVQDMDHENMFWYRQDPGLGLRLIYFSYDVKMKEKGDIPEGYSVSREKKERFSLILESASTNQTSMYLCASSLSQTEAFFGQGTRLTVV.

This rearrangement joins TRBV3-1 (or the pseudogene TRBV3-2) to TRBJ2-3; 7 positions agree with TRBD2. The V and J ends lost 1 base and 8 bases, in that order; junction bases with no gene match: 9. Germline V lookup: CDR1 LGHDT, CDR2 YNNKEL (reference sequence). This CDR3 comprises 15 residues. The CDR3 DNA is TGTGCCAGCAGCCAAGGAGTTAGCGGGCGGGGTACGCAGTATTTT. This codes for CASSQGVSGRGTQYF.

Concerning this clone itself: One end of the junction varies from germline; a read error may be responsible. This chain links TRBV6-6 with TRBJ2-1; 9 nucleotides line up with TRBD1. The CDR3 consists of 13 residues. Germline V CDR1 and CDR2: MNHNY, SVGAGI (reference sequence). The CDR3 region is CASAGTGYSEQFF. The CDR3, as DNA: TGTGCCAGCGCCGGGACAGGGTACAGTGAGCAGTTCTTC.

CDR3 in amino acids: CSASIQGTINQPQHF. The CDR3 region has the DNA TGCAGTGCTAGTATACAGGGGACCATCAATCAGCCCCAGCATTTT. The chain couples TRBV20-1 to TRBJ1-5; the match to TRBD1 covers 7 bases. Trimming took 3 bases from V and 3 from J; bases not matched to a gene: 8. The CDR3 contains 15 residues. Germline-derived CDR1 and CDR2 are DFQATT and SNEGSKA (reference sequence).

The V and J genes are TRBV5-1 and TRBJ1-1; 8 nucleotides line up with TRBD1. Germline V CDR1 and CDR2: SGHRS, YFSETQ. This CDR3 region has 15 residues. The J segment lost 2 bases and the V segment lost 1 base, leaving 4 bases of the junction unmatched. CDR3 sequence reads: CASSLFGTGNTEAFF. The CDR3 DNA reads TGCGCCAGCAGCTTGTTTGGGACAGGAAACACTGAAGCTTTCTTT.

This clone was observed a single time. In DNA form, the CDR3 reads TGTGCCAGCAGTGTTTTCGGGACAGGGGGCCAGGAGACCCAGTACTTC. It yields the protein CASSVFGTGGQETQYF. The chain carries TRBV6-1 and TRBJ2-5; the match to TRBD1 covers 12 bases. Germline values: CDR1 MNHNS, CDR2 SASEGT. The trim removed 4 bases at V and 5 bases at J, leaving 8 bases unmatched. The CDR3 extends over 16 amino acids.

This clone has a single count. This chain connects TRBV16 to TRBJ1-5; tentative D call: TRBD1 (6 bases). V gave up 2 bases and J gave up 4 bases, with 9 bases separating them. The CDR3 covers 14 residues. The V gene's germline CDR1 is KGHSY and CDR2 FQNENV. The CDR3 spells CASSQGQGNQPQHF. In DNA form, the CDR3 reads TGTGCCAGCAGCCAAGGGCAGGGGAATCAGCCCCAGCATTTT.

The chain employs TRBV9 and TRBJ2-3; 8 bases agree with TRBD2. Germline CDR1 is SGDLS and CDR2 is YYNGEE. The CDR3 totals 17 residues. Trimming took 3 bases from V and 4 from J; bases not matched to a gene: 13. CDR3 in DNA: TGTGCCAGCAGCGCAGGAGGGGGGACTAGTCTCGCAGATACGCAGTATTTT. Translation gives CASSAGGGTSLADTQYF.

The chain is built from TRBV6-1 and TRBJ2-7; possible D gene TRBD2, 6 bases. V shed 0 bases and J shed 2 bases, with 14 bases lying between them. This CDR3 spans 16 amino acids. The germline V gene has CDR1 MNHNS and CDR2 SASEGT. CDR3 coding DNA: TGTGCCAGCAGTGAAGCTTTGGCGGGGCGAACCTACGAGCAGTACTTC. It translates to CASSEALAGRTYEQYF.

This chain joins TRBV10-3 and TRBJ1-2; TRBD1 is a possible D gene (5 bases). V gave up 6 bases and J gave up 4 bases, with 18 bases separating them. The CDR3 has 15 residues. Germline V CDR1 and CDR2: ENHRY, SYGVKD. For the CDR3, the DNA is TGTGCCATCAGGCCGGACATCCCCGCGAGCTATGGCTACACCTTC. Its translation: CAIRPDIPASYGYTF.

The rearrangement joins TRBV9 to TRBJ2-2; the match to TRBD1 covers 9 bases. The junction had 4 bases not matched to a gene; V was cut back by 4 bases and J by 0 bases. The CDR3 contains 16 residues. The germline V gene has CDR1 SGDLS and CDR2 YYNGEE. DNA of the CDR3: TGTGCCAGCAGCATCCGGGACAGGGCGAACACCGGGGAGCTGTTTTTT. It codes for CASSIRDRANTGELFF.

The rearrangement joins TRBV28 to TRBJ1-4; D may be TRBD1 (5 bases). Germline values: CDR1 MDHEN, CDR2 SYDVKM. The CDR3 spans 16 residues. Trimming took off 6 bases at V and 5 bases at J, with 19 bases between the two ends. The CDR3 DNA reads TGTGCCAGCAGCCCCCGAAGTGGGGGGGGGAATGAAAAACTGTTTTTT. Protein sequence: CASSPRSGGGNEKLFF.

The chain combines TRBV11-2 with TRBJ2-1, with 15 bases aligning to TRBD2. Germline V gives CDR1 SGHAT, CDR2 FQNNGV. J was trimmed by 10 bases and V by 4 bases; bases with no gene match: 2. The CDR3 is 14 residues long. CDR3 DNA sequence: TGTGCCAGCAGCTCCGGGACTAGCGGGGGGGAGCAGTTCTTC. This gives the protein CASSSGTSGGEQFF.

The chain uses TRBV20-1 and TRBJ1-3; D may be TRBD1 (5 bases). CDR1 and CDR2 from the germline V gene are DFQATT and SNEGSKA (reference sequence). This CDR3 is built from 13 residues. V was pared by 3 bases and J by 2 bases, with 8 bases between. Written as DNA, the CDR3 is TGCAGTGCTAGTGGGGGGGCTGGAAACACCATATATTTT. It translates to CSASGGAGNTIYF.

The chain joins TRBV2 to TRBJ1-1; 7 bases agree with TRBD1. The germline V gene has CDR1 SNHLY and CDR2 FYNNEI. Trimming cost V 0 bases and J 11 bases; bases outside gene matches: 6. The CDR3 length is 13 residues. This CDR3 reads CASSEAQGGRAFF. The CDR3 DNA reads as TGTGCCAGCAGTGAAGCGCAGGGGGGAAGGGCTTTCTTT.